A selection of T cell receptor beta chains follows, all from one sample in a study of blood T cell repertoires in COVID-19. This table comes from immunoSEQ multiplex PCR, and its TCRdb copy is limited to in-frame clones, with some not included. This table holds tens of thousands of clones, 86% found once. Sequenced sample: peripheral blood. Every receptor here comes from a human donor with active COVID-19. The donor label of this sample is uncertain. Each CDR3 is given with its conserved first and last residue. The order of the fields is J gene, D gene, V gene, clone size, CDR3 protein, CDR3 DNA. The D gene is left open where the match is weak. The size field is filled for only some rows; it gives once, few, many or a size class.

TRBJ1-6 TRBD1 TRBV4-2 NA CASSQETGGTSPLHF TGTGCCAGCAGCCAAGAGACAGGGGGTACCTCACCCCTCCACTTT
TRBJ2-1 TRBD2 TRBV9 NA CASSEASGGSYNEQFF TGTGCCAGCAGCGAGGCTAGCGGGGGGTCCTACAATGAGCAGTTCTTC
TRBJ2-5 NA TRBV19 NA CASSISSGQETQYF TGTGCCAGTAGTATCTCCAGCGGACAAGAGACCCAGTACTTC
TRBJ2-1 NA TRBV7-2 NA CASSPDYSYNEQFF TGTGCCAGCAGCCCCGACTACTCCTACAATGAGCAGTTCTTC
TRBJ2-5 NA TRBV11-2 NA CASSLGVELGTQYF TGTGCCAGCAGCTTAGGGGTGGAGTTAGGGACCCAGTACTTC
TRBJ2-3 NA TRBV6-5 NA CASSYGQSSSTDTQYF TGTGCCAGCAGTTACGGACAGTCCTCCAGCACAGATACGCAGTATTTT
TRBJ2-1 TRBD2 TRBV7-9 once CASSLAGGPHEQFF TGTGCCAGCAGCTTAGCGGGAGGGCCGCATGAGCAGTTCTTC
TRBJ2-7 TRBD1 TRBV2 few CASRESGQPSYEQYF TGTGCCAGCAGAGAGTCGGGACAGCCCTCCTACGAGCAGTACTTC
TRBJ2-7 NA TRBV28 NA CASSMSDRRDEQYF TGTGCCAGCAGTATGTCGGACAGGAGGGACGAGCAGTACTTC
TRBJ2-1 TRBD1 TRBV5-1 NA CASSFFTGTGGNEQFF TGCGCCAGCAGCTTTTTCACCGGGACAGGGGGCAATGAGCAGTTCTTC
TRBJ1-2 TRBD1 TRBV28 NA CANWDRQNYGYTF TGTGCCAACTGGGACAGGCAAAACTATGGCTACACCTTC
TRBJ2-1 NA TRBV30 NA CAWSSLYGSSYNEQFF TGTGCCTGGAGTTCACTCTATGGTAGCTCCTACAATGAGCAGTTCTTC
TRBJ2-1 TRBD1 TRBV19 NA CASSFTGTGGWAPQFF TGTGCCAGTAGTTTTACCGGGACAGGGGGTTGGGCCCCGCAGTTCTTC
TRBJ2-1 NA TRBV4-2 NA CASSQDSGGVAYNEQFF TGTGCCAGCAGCCAAGATTCCGGCGGGGTAGCCTACAATGAGCAGTTCTTC
TRBJ2-5 NA TRBV11-3 NA CASSLIPAETQYF TGTGCCAGCAGCTTAATCCCCGCGGAGACCCAGTACTTC
TRBJ1-4 TRBD1 TRBV19 NA CATRDSATNEKLFF TGTGCCACAAGGGACAGTGCAACTAATGAAAAACTGTTTTTT
TRBJ2-3 NA TRBV6-2/TRBV6-3 NA CASSYSNGMTTDTQYF TGTGCCAGCAGTTACTCCAACGGGATGACCACAGATACGCAGTATTTT
TRBJ2-2 NA TRBV19 NA CASSIRGPRGGELFF TGTGCCAGTAGTATACGAGGCCCTAGAGGCGGGGAGCTGTTTTTT
TRBJ2-7 TRBD1 TRBV3-1/TRBV3-2 NA CASSLGQGGEQYF TGTGCCAGCAGCCTAGGACAGGGGGGTGAGCAGTACTTC
TRBJ2-3 NA TRBV9 NA CASNPTIGGGTDTQYF TGTGCCAGCAACCCCACCATCGGCGGGGGCACAGATACGCAGTATTTT
TRBJ2-1 TRBD2 TRBV5-1 NA CASSLAATSALFGEQFF TGCGCCAGCAGCTTGGCCGCGACTAGCGCCCTTTTCGGTGAGCAGTTCTTC
TRBJ2-3 NA TRBV7-3 NA CASSLRGQGDTQYF TGTGCCAGCAGCTTACGCGGTCAGGGGGATACGCAGTATTTT
TRBJ2-7 TRBD1 TRBV29-1 NA CSVTGQGEYEQYF TGCAGCGTCACAGGACAGGGTGAATACGAGCAGTACTTC
TRBJ1-5 TRBD1 TRBV16 medium-sized CASSLYRGQEQPQHF TGTGCCAGCAGCCTTTACAGGGGACAAGAACAGCCCCAGCATTTT
TRBJ1-1 NA TRBV9 few CASSVGQLMNTEAFF TGTGCCAGCAGCGTAGGACAGCTTATGAACACTGAAGCTTTCTTT
TRBJ2-2 NA TRBV7-9 NA CASSLGQITGELFF TGTGCCAGCAGCTTAGGACAGATAACCGGGGAGCTGTTTTTT
TRBJ2-7 NA TRBV3-1/TRBV3-2 NA CASSQGTDSYEQYF TGTGCCAGCAGCCAAGGCACAGATTCCTACGAGCAGTACTTC
TRBJ2-1 TRBD2 TRBV29-1 NA CSAPGGPAEQFF TGCAGCGCCCCGGGGGGGCCTGCCGAGCAGTTCTTC
TRBJ1-6 NA TRBV4-1 NA CASSASRDLNSPLHF TGCGCCAGCAGCGCCTCCCGGGACTTGAATTCACCCCTCCACTTT
TRBJ2-2 TRBD1 TRBV18 few CASSPVLDRGSGELFF TGTGCCAGCTCACCAGTCCTGGACAGGGGTTCCGGGGAGCTGTTTTTT
TRBJ2-7 NA TRBV3-1/TRBV3-2 NA CASSQGDRSAYEQYF TGTGCCAGCAGCCAAGGCGACAGGTCGGCCTACGAGCAGTACTTC
TRBJ1-1 NA TRBV3-1/TRBV3-2 NA CASSQGGDGGEAFF TGTGCCAGCAGCCAAGGCGGGGACGGAGGTGAAGCTTTCTTT
TRBJ1-1 NA TRBV4-1 NA CASSRVRGELNTEAFF TGCGCCAGCAGTAGAGTCCGGGGAGAACTGAACACTGAAGCTTTCTTT
TRBJ1-3 NA TRBV14 once CASSLTQGPGNTIYF TGTGCCAGCAGCCTGACCCAGGGGCCTGGAAACACCATATATTTT
TRBJ2-7 NA TRBV19 NA CASSPTTSYEQYF TGTGCCAGTAGCCCCACGACATCCTACGAGCAGTACTTC
TRBJ1-5 TRBD1 TRBV6-1 NA CASSETILETGVNQPQHF TGTGCCAGCAGTGAGACCATCCTAGAGACAGGGGTCAATCAGCCCCAGCATTTT
TRBJ2-6 NA TRBV6-5 NA CASRGGSGANVLTF TGTGCCAGCAGAGGGGGCTCTGGGGCCAACGTCCTGACTTTC
TRBJ1-1 NA TRBV21-1 NA CASSKFTVSNTEAFF TGTGCCAGCAGCAAATTCACAGTGTCAAACACTGAAGCTTTCTTT
TRBJ2-7 TRBD1 TRBV6-2/TRBV6-3 NA CASSYLIGTGLYYEQYF TGTGCCAGCAGTTACCTTATCGGGACAGGATTATACTACGAGCAGTACTTC
TRBJ2-5 TRBD1 TRBV10-3 NA CAIRETGSQETQYF TGTGCCATCAGAGAGACAGGGTCCCAAGAGACCCAGTACTTC
TRBJ1-2 NA TRBV6-1 once CASSELRGDYGYTF TGTGCCAGCAGTGAACTCCGGGGGGACTATGGCTACACCTTC
TRBJ2-7 TRBD1 TRBV2 few CASGRGQGFNEQYF TGTGCCAGCGGTCGGGGACAGGGCTTCAACGAGCAGTACTTC
TRBJ1-4 NA TRBV7-9 NA CASSLQEGGRKLFF TGTGCCAGCAGCCTCCAAGAGGGAGGTAGAAAACTGTTTTTT
TRBJ1-1 NA TRBV19 NA CASSIARTTTEAFF TGTGCCAGTAGTATAGCCCGAACAACGACTGAAGCTTTCTTT
TRBJ2-7 TRBD2 TRBV4-3 NA CASSRVAGASYEQYF TGCGCCAGCAGCCGAGTAGCGGGAGCATCCTACGAGCAGTACTTC
TRBJ2-1 TRBD2 TRBV6-4 NA CASRATSGTTYNEQFF TGTGCCAGCAGGGCGACTAGCGGGACTACATACAATGAGCAGTTCTTC
TRBJ1-5 NA TRBV30 few CAWSADTGQSNQPQHF TGTGCCTGGAGCGCCGATACAGGGCAGAGCAATCAGCCCCAGCATTTT
TRBJ1-1 NA TRBV4-1 NA CASSQERGLNLAAAFF TGCGCCAGCAGCCAAGAAAGGGGCTTAAACTTGGCTGCAGCTTTCTTT
TRBJ1-3 NA TRBV5-6 NA CASSSTGYGNTIYF TGTGCCAGCAGCTCCACAGGGTATGGAAACACCATATATTTT
TRBJ1-3 TRBD1 TRBV7-2 NA CASSLPGGSGNTIYF TGTGCCAGCAGTCTCCCAGGGGGGTCTGGAAACACCATATATTTT
TRBJ2-4 NA TRBV3-1/TRBV3-2 NA CASSQEGGSADIQYF TGTGCCAGCAGCCAAGAAGGCGGTAGCGCGGACATTCAGTACTTC
TRBJ2-1 TRBD2 TRBV6-6 NA CASSLLADEQFF TGTGCCAGCAGCTTACTAGCGGATGAGCAGTTCTTC
TRBJ1-2 NA TRBV15 NA CATSGSGFRGSGYTF TGTGCCACCAGCGGAAGCGGCTTCCGGGGTAGTGGCTACACCTTC
TRBJ2-7 TRBD2 TRBV11-1 NA CASSLAGSGNSYEQYF TGTGCCAGCAGCTTAGCAGGTAGCGGGAACTCCTACGAGCAGTACTTC
TRBJ2-7 NA TRBV7-9 NA CASSPQYEQYF TGTGCCAGCAGCCCCCAGTACGAGCAGTACTTC
TRBJ2-2 TRBD1 TRBV7-2 NA CASSAGQGGTGELFF TGTGCCAGCAGCGCCGGACAGGGTGGCACCGGGGAGCTGTTTTTT
TRBJ2-7 TRBD1 TRBV11-2 NA CASSITTGTGTYEQYF TGTGCCAGCAGCATAACCACCGGGACAGGTACCTACGAGCAGTACTTC